This T cell receptor beta chain was recovered during a study of molecular identifiers for immune sequencing clone quantification. At the level of the study: With replicates, the RNA of about 19,000 or 110,000 naive CD8 cells was split five ways and four were sequenced.

The study, taken as a whole, reports: With a barcode shared among identical TCR molecules, highly expanded clone sizes could be underestimated.

The table lists this clonotype with many counts. Its antigen is not known. Methods described previously, with TCR primers listed, were used for bulk TCR libraries. TCRdb independently ran MiXCR on the PCR reads; one entry per CDR3 protein. This sample has approximately 590,000 distinct CDR3 sequences, with less than 30% found just once. The germline V gene encodes CDR1 SGHDT and CDR2 YYEEEE. The CDR3 extends over 21 amino acids. V gave up 0 bases and J gave up 1 base, with 27 bases separating them. The J gene is TRBJ2-3, the V gene TRBV5-6; possible D gene TRBD1, 5 bases. This receptor was obtained from a human donor in good health. Some libraries in this study had Jurkat cell RNA spiked in. What was sequenced was naive CD8+ T cells from blood, with Jurkat cell RNA spiked in. Subset specified: FACS-sorted CD8+CD4-CCR7+CD45RA+ naive T cells. The CDR3 here is CASSLARLGASVYDGTDTQYF. The DNA for the CDR3 is TGTGCCAGCAGCTTGGCTCGTTTAGGGGCATCGGTGTACGATGGCACAGATACGCAGTATTTT. The full variable domain, completed using reference TRBV5-6 and TRBJ2-3, is DAGVTQSPTHLIKTRGQQVTLRCSPKSGHDTVSWYQQALGQGPQFIFQYYEEEERQRGNFPDRFSGHQFPNYSSELNVNALLLGDSALYLCASSLARLGASVYDGTDTQYFGPGTRLTVL.